This TCR beta chain derives from a study of control samples from healthy donors and cancer patients. CDR1 is KGHDR, CDR2 SFDVKD, per germline. The germline V and J ends were trimmed by 6 bases and 2 bases, with 12 bases remaining between them. There are 14 residues in the CDR3. Sequenced by immunoSEQ multiplex PCR; TCRdb stores in-frame clones only, minus some. The sample totals about 210,000 clones. This receptor was obtained from a young woman in good health. This sequence joins TRBV24-1 and TRBJ1-2, with D maybe TRBD1 (6 bases). The specimen sequenced was blood. CDR3 protein: CATSSDRTNYGYTF. The CDR3 DNA is TGTGCCACCAGTTCTGACAGGACGAACTATGGCTACACCTTC.